This T cell receptor beta chain was sequenced during a study of CD8 T cells in Susac syndrome. Study-wide findings and caveats: The TCR sequencing and HLA analysis in the study involved a relatively small number of individuals, as the study acknowledged.

In its sample, this clonotype was seen once. Its specificity is not known. Random hexamers were used to reverse transcribe an amount of roughly 0.5 to 1 ug RNA. TCRdb used MiXCR to reprocess the immunoSEQ multiplex PCR reads, holding one entry per CDR3 protein. The table has around 200,000 distinct CDR3 sequences, over 85% seen once. High-throughput TCR beta sequencing covered peripheral CD8+ and CD4+ T cells. Controls comprised healthy donors matched for age and sex. The CDR3 loop spans 13 amino acids. The V end lost 4 bases, the J end lost 5 bases, and 9 bases lay between the germline ends. CDR1 SGHTA and CDR2 FQGTGA come from the germline V gene.

The specimen sequenced was CD4+ T cells from PBMCs. This sequence originates from a human donor in good health. The rearrangement joins TRBV7-3 to TRBJ2-1, with TRBD1 as a possible D gene (6 bases). The CDR3 sequence: CASSYGQHNEQFF. The CDR3 DNA sequence: TGTGCCAGCAGCTACGGACAGCACAATGAGCAGTTCTTC.